The next 30 T cell receptor beta chains were all read from a single sample in a study of blood T cell repertoires in COVID-19. The data were produced by immunoSEQ multiplex PCR, yet TCRdb's version contains in-frame clones alone and is incomplete. The sample holds about 260,000 clones, 70% to 90% seen once. The sequencing input was peripheral blood. The source of these receptors is a woman aged 55-70 years with COVID-19, enrolled during active disease.

This sequence joins TRBV29-1 and TRBJ1-1, with 8 bases matching TRBD1. The V segment lost 3 bases and the J segment 3 bases; nucleotides outside the gene matches: 9. Looked up from germline, CDR1 is SQVTM and CDR2 is ANQGSEA. CDR3 length equals 15 residues. CDR3 region: CSVELIRGPDTEAFF. CDR3 in DNA: TGCAGCGTTGAGCTAATCAGGGGGCCGGACACTGAAGCTTTCTTT. Based on the CDR3 plus reference TRBV29-1 and TRBJ1-1, the full variable domain is SAVISQKPSRDICQRGTSLTIQCQVDSQVTMMFWYRQQPGQSLTLIATANQGSEATYESGFVIDKFPISRPNLTFSTLTVSNMSPEDSSIYLCSVELIRGPDTEAFFGQGTRLTVV.

V gene TRBV25-1 combines with J gene TRBJ1-6; D gene unclear. The V and J ends lost 5 bases and 0 bases respectively, with 14 bases between them. The CDR3 runs 17 residues. The germline V gene has CDR1 MGHDK and CDR2 SYGVNS. Here the CDR3 DNA reads TGTGCCAGCAGTCCTGAGGACCGGGGCTCCTATAATTCACCCCTCCACTTT. The encoded protein is CASSPEDRGSYNSPLHF.

V is TRBV20-1 and J is TRBJ2-1, with D unclear. Germline lookup yields CDR1 DFQATT and CDR2 SNEGSKA (reference sequence). This CDR3 is 11 amino acids long. The ends were cut back, 6 bases at V and 6 bases at J, with 9 bases in the middle. The CDR3 here is CSAALSNEQFF. Written as DNA, the CDR3 is TGCAGTGCCGCCCTATCCAATGAGCAGTTCTTC.

V is TRBV19 and J is TRBJ2-1, with TRBD1 matching over 8 bases. V lost 7 bases, J lost 15 bases, and 5 bases stayed unmatched. This CDR3 spans 10 amino acids. Germline assignment: CDR1 LNHDA and CDR2 SQIVND (reference sequence). Written as DNA, the CDR3 is TGTGCCAGTACAGGGACAGGATGGTTCTTC. It is translated as CASTGTGWFF.

The gene calls are TRBV19 and TRBJ1-2, with 7 positions matching TRBD1. The CDR3 extends over 14 amino acids. CDR1 is LNHDA, CDR2 SQIVND, per germline (reference sequence). V dropped 8 bases and J dropped 5; count of bases not matched to a gene: 11. The CDR3 spells CASATLTGSYGYTF. The CDR3 DNA sequence: TGTGCCAGTGCAACTTTGACAGGGTCGTATGGCTACACCTTC.

The J gene is TRBJ1-4, the V gene TRBV27; D not resolved. The CDR3 extends over 14 amino acids. V shed 8 bases and J shed 8 bases, with 18 bases lying between them. CDR1 MNHEY and CDR2 SMNVEV come from the germline V gene (reference sequence). The CDR3 nucleotides are TGTGCCAGCGGTCCGGGTCATACGGGAGAAAAACTGTTTTTT. This gives the protein CASGPGHTGEKLFF. The variable domain in full, completed from reference TRBV27 and TRBJ1-4, reads EAQVTQNPRYLITVTGKKLTVTCSQNMNHEYMSWYRQDPGLGLRQIYYSMNVEVTDKGDVPEGYKVSRKEKRNFPLILESPSPNQTSLYFCASGPGHTGEKLFFGSGTQLSVL.

The rearrangement links TRBV28 to TRBJ2-7; TRBD1 might be the D (5 bases). The germline CDR1 and CDR2 sequences are MDHEN and SYDVKM. V dropped 7 bases and J dropped 4 bases, with 20 bases sitting between them. The CDR3 is made up of 15 amino acids. The CDR3 protein is CASTPRQGRRYEQYF. CDR3 nucleotides: TGTGCCAGCACCCCTCGCCAGGGCCGCCGTTACGAGCAGTACTTC.

V usage is TRBV19 and J usage is TRBJ1-1; 7 bases align to TRBD1. The CDR3 covers 13 residues. J gave up 1 base and V 4 bases, and 0 bases lay outside the gene matches. CDR1 is LNHDA, CDR2 SQIVND, per germline (reference sequence). For the CDR3, the DNA is TGTGCCAGTAGTAGGACAGGGAACACTGAAGCTTTCTTT. This encodes CASSRTGNTEAFF.

V is TRBV7-2 and J is TRBJ2-5; TRBD2 aligns across 9 bases. CDR3 length: 15 amino acids. Germline assignment: CDR1 SGHTA and CDR2 FQGNSA. Unmatched junction bases numbered 9, after V lost 10 bases and J lost 0 bases. The CDR3 region is CATLLTSGYQETQYF. CDR3 nucleotide sequence: TGTGCCACCTTATTAACTAGCGGGTACCAAGAGACCCAGTACTTC.

Here the CDR3 reads CASRLRAGDNQPQHF. In DNA, the CDR3 is TGTGCCAGTAGGCTGAGGGCAGGGGACAATCAGCCCCAGCATTTT. The V call is TRBV19, the J call TRBJ1-5; TRBD1 is a possible D gene (6 bases). The CDR3 length is 15 residues. Germline V gene sequence: CDR1 LNHDA, CDR2 SQIVND (reference sequence). V was pared by 6 bases and J by 3 bases, with 15 bases between.

Concerning this clone itself: One end of the junction does not line up with germline, which may come from a read error. This chain joins TRBV7-3 and TRBJ2-3; no reliable D call. The germline CDR1 and CDR2 sequences are SGHTA and FQGTGA. This CDR3 is built from 9 residues. Here the CDR3 DNA reads TGTGCCCCTTCGTCGCACAAAAATTTT. Its protein is CAPSSHKNF. The variable domain in full, with the rest retrieved from reference TRBV7-3 and TRBJ2-3, is GAGVSQTPSNKVTEKGKYVELRCDPISGHTALYWYRQSLGQGPEFLIYFQGTGAADDSGLPNDRFFAVRPEGSVSTLKIQRTERGDSAVYLCAPSSHKNFGPGTRLTVL.

The chain links TRBV28 to TRBJ2-7; 14 bases fit TRBD2. The ends lost 10 bases at V and 5 bases at J; junction bases unmatched: 7. The CDR3 spans 14 residues. Germline CDR1 is MDHEN and CDR2 is SYDVKM. The CDR3 protein is CATGLAGGRNEQYF. CDR3 nucleotides: TGTGCCACCGGACTAGCGGGAGGCAGGAACGAGCAGTACTTC.

This rearrangement joins TRBV28 to TRBJ2-1, with D possibly TRBD2 on 5 matching bases. The V gene's germline CDR1 is MDHEN and CDR2 SYDVKM. The CDR3 runs 13 residues. V lost 8 bases and J lost 4, with 12 bases in between. The DNA for the CDR3 is TGTGCCAGCCGGGATTATTCTTACAATGAGCAGTTCTTC. Translating gives CASRDYSYNEQFF. Full variable domain (missing parts from reference TRBV28 and TRBJ2-1): DVKVTQSSRYLVKRTGEKVFLECVQDMDHENMFWYRQDPGLGLRLIYFSYDVKMKEKGDIPEGYSVSREKKERFSLILESASTNQTSMYLCASRDYSYNEQFFGPGTRLTVL.

This clone has only one observation. The chain combines TRBV29-1 with TRBJ2-2, with 8 nucleotides matching TRBD1. There are 16 residues in the CDR3. V trimming: 7 bases; J trimming: 2 bases; junction bases outside the gene matches: 12. Germline V gene sequence: CDR1 SQVTM, CDR2 ANQGSEA. DNA of the CDR3: TGCAGCGCCGCGACAGGGGCCCCTTCAAACACCGGGGAGCTGTTTTTT. Translating gives CSAATGAPSNTGELFF.

The chain uses TRBV7-2 and TRBJ1-6; weak D call: TRBD1 (5 bases). Trimming pared 2 bases from V and 3 bases from J, leaving 11 bases between. There are 16 residues in the CDR3. The V gene's germline CDR1 is SGHTA and CDR2 FQGNSA. The CDR3 spells CASSLKGLNYNSPLHF. In DNA form, the CDR3 reads TGTGCCAGCAGCTTAAAGGGACTAAACTATAATTCACCCCTCCACTTT.

The gene calls are TRBV13 and TRBJ2-7; 13 bases fit TRBD2. Germline V lookup: CDR1 PRHDT, CDR2 FYEKMQ (reference sequence). The trim removed 5 bases at V and 9 bases at J, leaving 4 bases unmatched. The CDR3 has 13 amino acids. The CDR3 nucleotides read TGTGCCAGCAGCCCCAGGACTAGCGGGAGGCAGTACTTC. This translates into CASSPRTSGRQYF. Together with reference TRBV13 and TRBJ2-7, the CDR3 gives the full variable domain: AAGVIQSPRHLIKEKRETATLKCYPIPRHDTVYWYQQGPGQDPQFLISFYEKMQSDKGSIPDRFSAQQFSDYHSELNMSSLELGDSALYFCASSPRTSGRQYFGPGTRLTVT.

In its sample, this clone was seen once. The chain uses TRBV19 and TRBJ1-4; 7 bases map to TRBD1. The germline gives CDR1 LNHDA, CDR2 SQIVND (reference sequence). V was pared by 9 bases and J by 1 base, with 5 bases of the junction left unmatched. The CDR3 length is 14 residues. The CDR3 sequence: CASINRGTNEKLFF. The CDR3 coding sequence is TGTGCCAGCATCAACAGGGGAACTAATGAAAAACTGTTTTTT.

The CDR3 is CASSLSRQRVKEQYF. The CDR3 DNA is TGTGCCAGCAGTTTATCGCGCCAGCGGGTGAAGGAGCAGTACTTC. The V and J genes are TRBV28 and TRBJ2-7; D possibly corresponds to TRBD2 (6 bases). Trimming shortened V by 1 base and J by 7 bases, and 17 bases separated the two germline ends. The CDR3 is 15 residues long. CDR1 MDHEN and CDR2 SYDVKM come from the germline V gene.

This chain connects TRBV13 to TRBJ2-1, with 12 bases aligning to TRBD2. J was trimmed by 0 bases and V by 5 bases; bases with no gene match: 11. CDR1 is PRHDT, CDR2 FYEKMQ, per germline (reference sequence). This CDR3 spans 19 amino acids. The DNA for the CDR3 is TGTGCCAGCAGCCACGGGACTAGCGGGTCGGATAGCTCCTACAATGAGCAGTTCTTC. It yields the protein CASSHGTSGSDSSYNEQFF.

This chain uses TRBV4-1 with TRBJ2-1; 16 bases are shared with TRBD2. Germline CDR1 MGHRA, CDR2 YSYEKL. CDR3 length: 18 amino acids. The ends lost 3 bases at V and 4 bases at J; junction bases unmatched: 6. The CDR3 DNA sequence: TGCGCCAGCAGCCAGGGGACTAGCGGGAGGGCGTATTACAATGAGCAGTTCTTC. This encodes CASSQGTSGRAYYNEQFF.

Comments on this clone: This CDR3 is also generated by other DNA sequences in the sample. This rearrangement joins TRBV18 to TRBJ1-1; 7 bases fit TRBD1. V dropped 2 bases and J dropped 3; count of bases not matched to a gene: 0. This CDR3 is 13 amino acids long. The germline CDR1 and CDR2 sequences are KGHSH and LQKENI. The chain's CDR3 is CASSPTGDTEAFF. DNA of the CDR3: TGTGCCAGCTCACCAACAGGGGACACTGAAGCTTTCTTT. The full variable domain, completed using reference TRBV18 and TRBJ1-1, is NAGVMQNPRHLVRRRGQEARLRCSPMKGHSHVYWYRQLPEEGLKFMVYLQKENIIDESGMPKERFSAEFPKEGPSILRIQQVVRGDSAAYFCASSPTGDTEAFFGQGTRLTVV.

This chain links TRBV28 with TRBJ1-2, with a tentative D call TRBD1 (6 bases). The CDR3 contains 14 residues. The V and J ends lost 6 bases and 8 bases respectively, with 19 bases between them. The V gene's germline CDR1 is MDHEN and CDR2 SYDVKM. The CDR3 DNA is TGTGCCAGCAGCCTCCTCAGGGGCGCTGGCGGCTACACCTTC. Protein: CASSLLRGAGGYTF.

V gene TRBV30 combines with J gene TRBJ2-7; 10 nucleotides match TRBD2. V shed 4 bases and J 3 bases; nucleotides not matched to a gene: 9. The CDR3 length is 15 residues. Germline CDR1 is GTSNPN and CDR2 is SVGIG (reference sequence). The DNA of the CDR3 is TGTGCCTGGAAGCGGGAGGGCCGCCTTTACTACGAGCAGTACTTC. It encodes CAWKREGRLYYEQYF.

The gene calls are TRBV29-1 and TRBJ2-2; a possible D gene is TRBD1 (6 bases). Deletions cut 6 bases from V and 0 bases from J, with 14 bases between. Germline V CDR1 and CDR2: SQVTM, ANQGSEA. The CDR3 length is 15 residues. In DNA, the CDR3 is TGCAGCGTCCGAGACAGGAAGCCGAACACCGGGGAGCTGTTTTTT. Residues: CSVRDRKPNTGELFF.

This clone was counted between two and nine times. Written as DNA, the CDR3 is TGCGCCAGCAGCCAAGAAGTGCGGGGTTCTGGAAACACCATATATTTT. It is translated as CASSQEVRGSGNTIYF. The chain carries TRBV4-1 and TRBJ1-3; D is unresolved. Looked up from germline, CDR1 is MGHRA and CDR2 is YSYEKL. Trimming pared 0 bases from V and 1 base from J, leaving 10 bases between. This CDR3 spans 16 amino acids.

The chain has TRBV5-1 and TRBJ2-3; 14 bases fit TRBD2. This CDR3 comprises 19 residues. V lost 3 bases to trimming and J lost 0 bases; unmatched junction nucleotides: 9. The germline CDR1 and CDR2 sequences are SGHRS and YFSETQ. The DNA for the CDR3 is TGCGCCAGCAGCTCCTGGGGACTAGCGGGAGTTAGAAGCACAGATACGCAGTATTTT. Protein: CASSSWGLAGVRSTDTQYF.

The chain uses TRBV30 and TRBJ1-5; 8 bases agree with TRBD1. Germline-derived CDR1 and CDR2 are GTSNPN and SVGIG (reference sequence). The CDR3 length is 13 residues. With V trimmed by 7 bases and J by 6 bases, 8 bases remained unmatched. CDR3 sequence (DNA): TGTGCCTTACAGGACAGGGTCGGTCAGCCCCAGCATTTT. The encoded protein is CALQDRVGQPQHF.

The CDR3 region is CSASDGTSGTDYEQYF. CDR3 in DNA: TGCAGTGCTAGTGACGGGACTAGCGGCACCGATTACGAGCAGTACTTC. J is TRBJ2-7 and V is TRBV20-1; 11 bases agree with TRBD2. This CDR3 is 16 amino acids long. The germline V gene has CDR1 DFQATT and CDR2 SNEGSKA (reference sequence). Trimming took 3 bases from V and 4 from J; bases not matched to a gene: 11.

This chain links TRBV5-1 with TRBJ2-1; no definite D call. Trimming shortened V by 3 bases and J by 5 bases, and 9 bases separated the two germline ends. Germline CDR1 reads SGHRS; CDR2 reads YFSETQ. The CDR3 totals 13 residues. The CDR3 loop is CASSYDWNNEQFF. CDR3 DNA: TGCGCCAGCAGCTATGACTGGAACAATGAGCAGTTCTTC.

The gene calls are TRBV6-5 and TRBJ2-7, with D possibly matching TRBD1 (6 bases). Germline V gene data show CDR1 as MNHEY and CDR2 as SVGAGI. This CDR3 contains 14 residues. Trimming stripped 5 bases from V and 4 bases from J, with 15 bases between. CDR3 sequence (DNA): TGTGCCAGCAGTATAACAGGGAATATGTACGAGCAGTACTTC. Its protein is CASSITGNMYEQYF.